A few counts support the clone carrying this TCR beta chain. The sample is drawn from a study of blood T cells in healthy people across ages. The CDR3 loop spans 16 amino acids. Germline CDR1 is SGDLS and CDR2 is YYNGEE. Unmatched junction bases numbered 10, after V lost 3 bases and J lost 3 bases. It was with a sample-barcoded 5' primer and a J-beta primer mix that a second PCR of about 6 to 12 cycles was run. Each CDR3 protein is one row after TCRdb ran MiXCR on the 5' RACE reads. This sample carries fewer than 900,000 distinct CDR3 sequences, about 40% of them seen once, and the ten largest clones take roughly 20%.

The chain is built from TRBV9 and TRBJ2-3, with 7 bases matching TRBD2. This clonotype was obtained from a woman aged 60-75 years in good health. Material for sequencing was blood. The CDR3 is CASSARGGYLTDTQYF. The CDR3 coding sequence is TGTGCCAGCAGCGCTCGCGGGGGTTATTTGACAGATACGCAGTATTTT.